A single sample gave rise to the 4 T cell receptor beta chains below, sequenced in a study of blood T cell repertoires in COVID-19. Only in-frame clones appear in the TCRdb table, and some are missing; sequencing was by immunoSEQ multiplex PCR. In the table there are just over 250,000 clones, 88% of which are singletons. Sample: peripheral blood. These receptors all come from a man aged 60 to 75 who had recovered from COVID-19.

This clone was seen once. The rearrangement joins TRBV24-1 to TRBJ1-1, with D tentatively TRBD1 (5 bases). The V and J ends lost 3 bases and 2 bases respectively, with 12 bases between them. Germline V CDR1 and CDR2: KGHDR, SFDVKD. CDR3 length: 15 residues. CDR3 sequence (DNA): TGTGCCACCAGTGATGGCCCTAGGGGAAACACTGAAGCTTTCTTT. It yields the protein CATSDGPRGNTEAFF.

The V call is TRBV2, the J call TRBJ2-7; 10 bases line up with TRBD1. The CDR3 is made up of 15 amino acids. V lost 6 bases, J lost 6 bases, and 11 bases stayed unmatched. From germline, CDR1 is SNHLY and CDR2 FYNNEI. The CDR3, as DNA: TGTGCCAGCAGAGAAACCGGGACAGGGGTAGGCGAGCAGTACTTC. It is translated as CASRETGTGVGEQYF.

This chain connects TRBV2 to TRBJ2-2, with D perhaps TRBD1 (6 bases). The CDR3 totals 15 residues. V was pared by 4 bases and J by 3 bases, with 12 bases between. Germline values: CDR1 SNHLY, CDR2 FYNNEI. CDR3 nucleotide sequence: TGTGCCAGCAGTGCGACAGGATCTTACACCGGGGAGCTGTTTTTT. Translation gives CASSATGSYTGELFF.

This chain links TRBV7-9 with TRBJ1-2; possible D gene TRBD1, 6 bases. V was trimmed by 5 bases and J by 4 bases, leaving 17 bases between them. The CDR3 loop spans 15 amino acids. Looked up from germline, CDR1 is SEHNR and CDR2 is FQNEAQ (reference sequence). CDR3 residues: CASSPPGTLSYGYTF. The CDR3 DNA reads as TGTGCCAGCAGCCCGCCCGGGACACTCTCCTATGGCTACACCTTC.